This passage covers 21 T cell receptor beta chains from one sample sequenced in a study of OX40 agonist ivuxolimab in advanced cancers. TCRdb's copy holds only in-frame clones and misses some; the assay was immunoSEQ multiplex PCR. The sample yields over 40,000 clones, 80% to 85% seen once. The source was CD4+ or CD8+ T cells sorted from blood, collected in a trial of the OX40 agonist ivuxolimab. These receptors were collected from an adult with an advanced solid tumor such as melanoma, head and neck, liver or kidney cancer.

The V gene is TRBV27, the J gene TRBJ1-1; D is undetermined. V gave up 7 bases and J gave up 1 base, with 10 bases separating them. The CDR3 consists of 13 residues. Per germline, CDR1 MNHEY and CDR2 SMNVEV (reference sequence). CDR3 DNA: TGTGCCAGCACTGGCAGACCGAACACTGAAGCTTTCTTT. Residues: CASTGRPNTEAFF.

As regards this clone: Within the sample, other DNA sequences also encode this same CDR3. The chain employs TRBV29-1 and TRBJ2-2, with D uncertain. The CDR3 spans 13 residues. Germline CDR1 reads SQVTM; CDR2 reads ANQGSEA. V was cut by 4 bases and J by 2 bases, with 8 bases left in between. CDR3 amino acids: CSVGTDNTGELFF. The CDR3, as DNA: TGCAGCGTTGGGACGGACAACACCGGGGAGCTGTTTTTT.

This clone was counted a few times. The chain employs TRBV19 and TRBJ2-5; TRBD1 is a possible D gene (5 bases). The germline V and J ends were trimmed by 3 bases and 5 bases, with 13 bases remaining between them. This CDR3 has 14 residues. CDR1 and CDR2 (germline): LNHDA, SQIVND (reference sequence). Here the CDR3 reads CASSIGRGAETQYF. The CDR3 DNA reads TGTGCCAGTAGTATTGGTAGGGGTGCGGAGACCCAGTACTTC.

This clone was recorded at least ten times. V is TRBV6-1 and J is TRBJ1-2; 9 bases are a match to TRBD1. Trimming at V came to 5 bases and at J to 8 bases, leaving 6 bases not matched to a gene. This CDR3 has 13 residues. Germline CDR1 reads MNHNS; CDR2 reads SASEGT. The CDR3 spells CASSQQGAGGYTF. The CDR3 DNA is TGTGCCAGCAGTCAACAGGGGGCCGGGGGCTACACCTTC.

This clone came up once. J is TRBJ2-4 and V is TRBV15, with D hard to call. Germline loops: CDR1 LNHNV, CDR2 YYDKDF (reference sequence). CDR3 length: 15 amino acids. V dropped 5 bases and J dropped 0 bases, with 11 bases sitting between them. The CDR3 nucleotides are TGTGCCACCAGCGATCCGTCTCTAGCCAAAAACATTCAGTACTTC. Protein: CATSDPSLAKNIQYF.

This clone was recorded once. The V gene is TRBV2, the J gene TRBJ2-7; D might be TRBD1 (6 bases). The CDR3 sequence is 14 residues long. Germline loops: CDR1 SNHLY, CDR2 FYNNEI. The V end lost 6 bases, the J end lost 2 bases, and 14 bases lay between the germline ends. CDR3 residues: CASRTGQLTYEQYF. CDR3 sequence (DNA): TGTGCCAGCAGAACTGGACAGCTAACCTACGAGCAGTACTTC.

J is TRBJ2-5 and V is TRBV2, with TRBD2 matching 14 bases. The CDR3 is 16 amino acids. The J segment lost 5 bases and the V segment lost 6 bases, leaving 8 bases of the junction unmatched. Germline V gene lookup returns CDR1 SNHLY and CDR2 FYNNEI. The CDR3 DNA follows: TGTGCCAGCAGGTCCGGGACTAGCGGGAGATCCGAGACCCAGTACTTC. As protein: CASRSGTSGRSETQYF. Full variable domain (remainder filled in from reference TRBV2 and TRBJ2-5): EPEVTQTPSHQVTQMGQEVILRCVPISNHLYFYWYRQILGQKVEFLVSFYNNEISEKSEIFDDQFSVERPDGSNFTLKIRSTKLEDSAMYFCASRSGTSGRSETQYFGPGTRLLVL.

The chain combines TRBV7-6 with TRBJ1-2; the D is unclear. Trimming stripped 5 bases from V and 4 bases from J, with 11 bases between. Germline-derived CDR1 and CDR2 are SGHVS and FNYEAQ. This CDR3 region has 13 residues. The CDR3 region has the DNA TGTGCCAGCAGCCCTCGGGATACCTATGGCTACACCTTC. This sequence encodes CASSPRDTYGYTF.

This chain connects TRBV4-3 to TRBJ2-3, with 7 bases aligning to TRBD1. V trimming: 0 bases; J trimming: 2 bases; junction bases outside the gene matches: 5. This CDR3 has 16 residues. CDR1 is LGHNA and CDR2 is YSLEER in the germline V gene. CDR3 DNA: TGCGCCAGCAGCCAAGATCGACAGGGTATCACAGATACGCAGTATTTT. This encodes CASSQDRQGITDTQYF.

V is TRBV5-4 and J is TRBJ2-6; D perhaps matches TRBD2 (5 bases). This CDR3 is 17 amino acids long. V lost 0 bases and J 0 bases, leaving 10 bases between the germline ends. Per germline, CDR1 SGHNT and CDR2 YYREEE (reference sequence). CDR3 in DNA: TGTGCCAGCAGCTTGGAGGTTCGGGGCTCTGGGGCCAACGTCCTGACTTTC. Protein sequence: CASSLEVRGSGANVLTF. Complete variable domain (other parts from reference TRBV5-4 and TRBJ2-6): ETGVTQSPTHLIKTRGQQVTLRCSSQSGHNTVSWYQQALGQGPQFIFQYYREEENGRGNFPPRFSGLQFPNYSSELNVNALELDDSALYLCASSLEVRGSGANVLTFGAGSRLTVL.

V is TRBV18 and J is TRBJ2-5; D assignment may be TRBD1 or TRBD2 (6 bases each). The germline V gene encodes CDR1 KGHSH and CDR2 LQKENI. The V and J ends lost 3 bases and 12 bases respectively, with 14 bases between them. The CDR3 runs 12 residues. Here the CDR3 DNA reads TGTGCCAGCTCACCGGGTGAGGGGGAGGAGTACTTC. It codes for CASSPGEGEEYF.

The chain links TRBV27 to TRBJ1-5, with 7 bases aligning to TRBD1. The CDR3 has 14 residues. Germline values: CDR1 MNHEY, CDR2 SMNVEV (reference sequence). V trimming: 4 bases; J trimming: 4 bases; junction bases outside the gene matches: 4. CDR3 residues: CASSSGQRNQPQHF. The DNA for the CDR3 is TGTGCCAGCAGTTCGGGACAGAGGAATCAGCCCCAGCATTTT.

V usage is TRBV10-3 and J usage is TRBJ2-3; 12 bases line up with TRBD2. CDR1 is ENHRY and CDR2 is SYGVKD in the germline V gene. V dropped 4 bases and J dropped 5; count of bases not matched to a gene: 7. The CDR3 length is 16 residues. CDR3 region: CAISARTSGAGDTQYF. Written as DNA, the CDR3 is TGTGCCATCAGTGCAAGGACTAGCGGGGCGGGAGATACGCAGTATTTT.

The CDR3 DNA follows: TGTGCCAGTAGTATACTAGACAGACGTGGCTACACCTTC. This encodes CASSILDRRGYTF. The chain employs TRBV19 and TRBJ1-2, with D maybe TRBD1 (5 bases). V was shortened by 2 bases and J by 7 bases, with 11 bases between the two germline ends. The CDR3 covers 13 residues. Germline V lookup: CDR1 LNHDA, CDR2 SQIVND (reference sequence).

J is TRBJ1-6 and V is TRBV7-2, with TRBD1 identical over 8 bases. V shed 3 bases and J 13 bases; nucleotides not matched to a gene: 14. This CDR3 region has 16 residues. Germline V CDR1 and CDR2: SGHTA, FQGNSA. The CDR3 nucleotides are TGTGCCAGCAGCTTTAGAGCAGGGGGCCGGGCAATTCCCCTCCACTTT. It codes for CASSFRAGGRAIPLHF. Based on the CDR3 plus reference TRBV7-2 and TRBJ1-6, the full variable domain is GAGVSQSPSNKVTEKGKDVELRCDPISGHTALYWYRQSLGQGLEFLIYFQGNSAPDKSGLPSDRFSAERTGGSVSTLTIQRTQQEDSAVYLCASSFRAGGRAIPLHFGNGTRLTVT.

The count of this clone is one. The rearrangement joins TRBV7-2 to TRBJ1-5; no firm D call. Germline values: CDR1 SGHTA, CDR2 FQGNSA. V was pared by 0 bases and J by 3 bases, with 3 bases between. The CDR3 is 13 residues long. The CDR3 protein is CASSLADNQPQHF. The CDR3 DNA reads TGTGCCAGCAGCTTAGCGGACAATCAGCCCCAGCATTTT.

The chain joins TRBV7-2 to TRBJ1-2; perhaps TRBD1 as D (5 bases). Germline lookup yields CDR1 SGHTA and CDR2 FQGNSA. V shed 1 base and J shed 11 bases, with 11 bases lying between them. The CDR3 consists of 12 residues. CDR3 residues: CASSLGQGGYTF. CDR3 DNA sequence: TGTGCCAGCAGCTTAGGCCAGGGAGGTTACACCTTC.

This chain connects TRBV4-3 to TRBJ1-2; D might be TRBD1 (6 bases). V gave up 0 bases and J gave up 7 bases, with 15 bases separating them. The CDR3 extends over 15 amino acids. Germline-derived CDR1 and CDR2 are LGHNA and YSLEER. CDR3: CASSQETGTPGGYTF. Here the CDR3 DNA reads TGCGCCAGCAGCCAAGAAACAGGGACGCCGGGTGGCTACACCTTC.

The CDR3 region is CASSFLEGTGDTDTQYF. CDR3 bases: TGTGCCAGCAGTTTTCTAGAAGGGACGGGCGACACAGATACGCAGTATTTT. The V and J genes are TRBV28 and TRBJ2-3, with D perhaps TRBD1 or TRBD2 (5 bases each). This CDR3 comprises 17 residues. Germline CDR1 reads MDHEN; CDR2 reads SYDVKM. Trimming shortened V by 3 bases and J by 2 bases, and 18 bases separated the two germline ends.

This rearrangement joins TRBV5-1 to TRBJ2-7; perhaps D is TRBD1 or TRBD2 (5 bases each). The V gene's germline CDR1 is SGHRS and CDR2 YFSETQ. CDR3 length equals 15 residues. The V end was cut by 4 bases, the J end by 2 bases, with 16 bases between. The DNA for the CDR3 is TGCGCCAGCAGCCCGGACACGGGACCCCCCTACGAGCAGTACTTC. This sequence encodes CASSPDTGPPYEQYF.

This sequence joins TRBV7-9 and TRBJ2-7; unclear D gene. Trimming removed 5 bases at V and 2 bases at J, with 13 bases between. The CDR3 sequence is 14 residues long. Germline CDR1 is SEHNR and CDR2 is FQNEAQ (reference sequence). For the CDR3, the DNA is TGTGCCAGCAGCCCGGACGGAATAGCCTACGAGCAGTACTTC. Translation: CASSPDGIAYEQYF.